These 31 T cell receptor beta chains were all obtained from the same sample, sequenced in a study of T cells of healthy individuals. TCRdb used MiXCR to reprocess the 5' RACE reads, holding one entry per CDR3 protein. The data hold approximately 89,000 distinct CDR3 sequences, with approximately 4.7% observed a single time. Every receptor here comes from a female donor in good health.

This clonotype was seen a few times. The chain links TRBV25-1 to TRBJ1-5; D gene uncertain. V lost 2 bases, J lost 7 bases, and 12 bases lay in between. Germline lookup yields CDR1 MGHDK and CDR2 SYGVNS. This CDR3 region has 14 residues. The CDR3 nucleotides are TGTGCCAGCAGTGAAACCCAGGCAAACCAGCCCCAGCATTTT. Translated, it gives CASSETQANQPQHF.

This clonotype was recorded a few times. The chain joins TRBV12-3 or TRBV12-4 to TRBJ2-7; maybe TRBD1 (5 bases). This CDR3 has 16 amino acids. Trimming removed 3 bases at V and 0 bases at J, with 15 bases between. CDR3 sequence: CASSLGLGRSSYEQYF. Here the CDR3 DNA reads TGTGCCAGCAGTTTGGGGTTGGGGCGGAGCTCCTACGAGCAGTACTTC.

This clonotype was detected ten times or more. This sequence joins TRBV12-3 or TRBV12-4 and TRBJ2-7, with TRBD2 matching over 11 bases. This CDR3 has 16 residues. The V segment lost 6 bases and the J segment 0 bases; nucleotides outside the gene matches: 7. CDR3 region: CASSRGTSGTSYEQYF. CDR3 in DNA: TGTGCCAGCAGCCGTGGGACTAGCGGAACCTCCTACGAGCAGTACTTC.

This clonotype came up many times. The chain has TRBV30 and TRBJ2-7; D remains ambiguous. Germline CDR1 is GTSNPN and CDR2 is SVGIG (reference sequence). The ends were cut back, 0 bases at V and 5 bases at J, with 11 bases in the middle. The CDR3 covers 13 residues. The CDR3, as DNA: TGTGCCTGGAGTGTTGGAGAGCCCCACGAGCAGTACTTC. As protein: CAWSVGEPHEQYF. Filled out from reference TRBV30 and TRBJ2-7, the complete variable domain reads SQTIHQWPATLVQPVGSPLSLECTVEGTSNPNLYWYRQAAGRGLQLLFYSVGIGQISSEVPQNLSASRPQDRQFILSSKKLLLSDSGFYLCAWSVGEPHEQYFGPGTRLTVT.

This clonotype was picked up many times. The chain couples TRBV5-8 to TRBJ2-7; D gene uncertain. Deletions cut 0 bases from V and 2 bases from J, with 6 bases between. This CDR3 spans 13 amino acids. From germline, CDR1 is SGHTS and CDR2 YDEGEE. This CDR3 reads CASSLGVPYEQYF. CDR3 DNA sequence: TGTGCCAGCAGCTTGGGGGTTCCCTACGAGCAGTACTTC.

V is TRBV20-1 and J is TRBJ2-3; no clear D. This CDR3 has 13 amino acids. Trimming stripped 3 bases from V and 3 bases from J, with 10 bases between. CDR1 and CDR2 (germline): DFQATT, SNEGSKA (reference sequence). CDR3 sequence: CSASSMGTDTQYF. For the CDR3, the DNA is TGCAGTGCTAGCAGTATGGGTACAGATACGCAGTATTTT.

This clonotype was counted many times. The J gene is TRBJ2-6, the V gene TRBV2, with no clear D. This CDR3 has 14 residues. Germline CDR1 and CDR2: SNHLY and FYNNEI. V lost 4 bases to trimming and J lost 4 bases, with 8 bases between them. The CDR3 sequence is CASSGNSGANVLTF. The CDR3 DNA sequence: TGTGCCAGCAGTGGAAACTCCGGGGCCAACGTCCTGACTTTC.

This clonotype was counted ten times or more. The V and J genes are TRBV3-1 and TRBJ1-1; D perhaps matches TRBD1 (5 bases). V lost 0 bases and J 7 bases, leaving 12 bases between the germline ends. CDR3 length equals 14 residues. CDR1 is LGHDT, CDR2 YNNKEL, per germline (reference sequence). The DNA for the CDR3 is TGTGCCAGCAGCCAAGAACCCCGACAGATTGAAGCTTTCTTT. Encoded protein: CASSQEPRQIEAFF.

This clonotype was seen many times. The chain employs TRBV28 and TRBJ1-1; 10 bases line up with TRBD1. CDR1 and CDR2 from the germline V gene are MDHEN and SYDVKM. The CDR3 spans 14 residues. Germline trimming cut 7 bases from V and 5 bases from J; bases unmatched to any gene: 7. As DNA, the CDR3 is TGTGCCAGCAACCTTGACAGGGGGCCTACTGAAGCTTTCTTT. This sequence encodes CASNLDRGPTEAFF.

This clonotype has just a few counts. The V and J genes are TRBV30 and TRBJ2-4; 7 nucleotides align to TRBD2. J lost 1 base, V lost 5 bases, and 8 bases had no gene match. The CDR3 consists of 15 residues. Germline V gives CDR1 GTSNPN, CDR2 SVGIG (reference sequence). The CDR3 region has the DNA TGTGCCTGGGGGCGCGCGGGAGATGCCAAAAACATTCAGTACTTC. Translated: CAWGRAGDAKNIQYF.

This clonotype was recorded many times. The chain is built from TRBV5-1 and TRBJ2-5, with TRBD2 matching over 10 bases. The ends lost 1 base at V and 8 bases at J; junction bases unmatched: 2. CDR3 length: 13 amino acids. Germline V gene sequence: CDR1 SGHRS, CDR2 YFSETQ. The CDR3 nucleotides are TGCGCCAGCAGCTTGACTAGCGGGATCACCCAGTACTTC. Its protein is CASSLTSGITQYF.

The rearrangement uses TRBV10-2 and TRBJ2-1; D ambiguous. This CDR3 spans 11 amino acids. Germline V gives CDR1 WSHSY, CDR2 SAAADI. With 4 bases removed from V and 12 bases from J, the gap between germline ends came to 10 bases. The CDR3 loop is CASSVNERQFF. The CDR3 DNA sequence: TGCGCCAGCAGTGTCAATGAGAGGCAGTTCTTC.

This clonotype occurred many times. The V gene is TRBV20-1, the J gene TRBJ2-7, with a tentative D call TRBD2 (5 bases). Trimming removed 0 bases from V and 7 bases from J, with 7 bases in between. The germline CDR1 and CDR2 sequences are DFQATT and SNEGSKA (reference sequence). This CDR3 is built from 11 residues. CDR3 bases: TGCAGTGCTAGAGATCGCGGGGAGCAGTACTTC. Its translation is CSARDRGEQYF.

The table lists this clonotype with a few counts. The gene calls are TRBV28 and TRBJ2-5, with a possible D match to TRBD1 (5 bases). CDR1 MDHEN and CDR2 SYDVKM come from the germline V gene. CDR3 size: 13 residues. V was shortened by 5 bases and J by 6 bases, with 13 bases between the two germline ends. The chain's CDR3 is CASSLRTRQTQYF. The CDR3 DNA is TGTGCCAGCAGTCTAAGGACACGACAGACCCAGTACTTC.

A few counts support this clonotype. The chain joins TRBV12-3 or TRBV12-4 to TRBJ1-1, with D maybe TRBD1 (5 bases). The CDR3 extends over 14 amino acids. V gave up 5 bases and J gave up 4 bases, with 14 bases separating them. The chain's CDR3 is CASSPPTVGTEAFF. CDR3 DNA: TGTGCCAGCAGTCCCCCGACAGTGGGCACTGAAGCTTTCTTT.

Ten or more counts support this clonotype. The chain is built from TRBV18 and TRBJ2-1; D gene unclear. This CDR3 is built from 16 residues. The V gene's germline CDR1 is KGHSH and CDR2 LQKENI. The V and J ends lost 0 bases and 9 bases respectively, with 18 bases between them. The CDR3 loop reads CASSPPSTSRRSEQFF. The CDR3 coding sequence is TGTGCCAGCTCACCACCCTCGACATCCAGAAGGAGTGAGCAGTTCTTC.

This clonotype was detected many times. This sequence joins TRBV9 and TRBJ2-3, with 7 bases lining up with TRBD1. CDR1 is SGDLS and CDR2 is YYNGEE in the germline V gene. The CDR3 has 15 amino acids. Trimming cost V 3 bases and J 0 bases; bases outside gene matches: 4. The chain's CDR3 is CASSGRQGSTDTQYF. Here the CDR3 DNA reads TGTGCCAGCAGCGGACGACAGGGCAGCACAGATACGCAGTATTTT.

This clonotype was recorded many times. The chain is built from TRBV30 and TRBJ2-7; no firm D call. The CDR3 contains 12 residues. Germline V CDR1 and CDR2: GTSNPN, SVGIG (reference sequence). Trimming removed 4 bases at V and 7 bases at J, with 14 bases between. CDR3 sequence reads: CAWKTRSREQYF. Here the CDR3 DNA reads TGTGCCTGGAAGACAAGGAGCAGAGAGCAGTACTTC.

This clonotype has at least ten counts. This rearrangement joins TRBV2 to TRBJ1-5; D gene unclear. Germline loops: CDR1 SNHLY, CDR2 FYNNEI. The CDR3 loop spans 14 amino acids. The V end was cut by 2 bases, the J end by 0 bases, with 5 bases between. The DNA of the CDR3 is TGTGCCAGCAGTGAAAGCTATAGCAATCAGCCCCAGCATTTT. As protein: CASSESYSNQPQHF.

This clonotype was recorded a few times. The V call is TRBV11-2, the J call TRBJ2-5; no firm D call. The germline CDR1 and CDR2 sequences are SGHAT and FQNNGV. V dropped 5 bases and J dropped 7 bases, with 20 bases sitting between them. The CDR3 spans 15 residues. The CDR3 nucleotides are TGTGCCAGCAGCCACCTTTCGGCAGGCTTCTTGACCCAGTACTTC. This translates into CASSHLSAGFLTQYF.

This clonotype was counted a few times. The rearrangement joins TRBV5-4 to TRBJ1-2, with D possibly being TRBD1 (6 bases). The CDR3 is 14 amino acids. Trimming pared 5 bases from V and 4 bases from J, leaving 15 bases between. CDR1 and CDR2 from the germline V gene are SGHNT and YYREEE (reference sequence). The CDR3 is CASRPVRGVYGYTF. Written as DNA, the CDR3 is TGTGCCAGCAGGCCCGTCAGGGGCGTCTATGGCTACACCTTC.

This clonotype occurred many times. The rearrangement joins TRBV30 to TRBJ2-4, with D hard to call. The CDR3 is 11 residues long. Trimming left V 8 bases short and J 7 bases short, with 12 bases between. From germline, CDR1 is GTSNPN and CDR2 SVGIG (reference sequence). In DNA form, the CDR3 reads TGTGCCGGAGAAGTGGGTAACATTCAGTACTTC. Protein sequence: CAGEVGNIQYF.

The chain links TRBV7-2 to TRBJ1-1, with D possibly matching TRBD1 (5 bases). V lost 2 bases, J lost 5 bases, and 12 bases lay in between. The CDR3 is 14 amino acids. Germline V lookup: CDR1 SGHTA, CDR2 FQGNSA. The CDR3 here is CASSLQGGRTEAFF. For the CDR3, the DNA is TGTGCCAGCAGCTTACAGGGAGGAAGAACTGAAGCTTTCTTT.

In its sample, this clonotype was seen a few times. The J gene is TRBJ1-1, the V gene TRBV27; tentative D call: TRBD1 (5 bases). This CDR3 is built from 16 residues. Per germline, CDR1 MNHEY and CDR2 SMNVEV (reference sequence). Between the trimmed V and J ends, which lost 3 bases and 0 bases, there was a span of 14 bases. The CDR3 DNA reads TGTGCCAGCAGTTTTCATGGGACCAGAATGAACACTGAAGCTTTCTTT. It yields the protein CASSFHGTRMNTEAFF.

This clonotype was detected many times. The rearrangement uses TRBV5-5 and TRBJ2-3; 7 nucleotides line up with TRBD2. The V gene end was trimmed by 4 bases and the J gene end by 0 bases; junction bases not matched to a gene: 8. This CDR3 spans 16 amino acids. From germline, CDR1 is SGHKS and CDR2 YYEKEE (reference sequence). The CDR3 spells CASSNRLAVSTDTQYF. For the CDR3, the DNA is TGTGCCAGCAGCAACCGACTAGCTGTAAGCACAGATACGCAGTATTTT.

At least ten counts were recorded for this clonotype. V is TRBV4-1 and J is TRBJ1-5; the match to TRBD1 covers 11 bases. V lost 4 bases and J lost 4; bases outside the gene matches: 9. CDR1 is MGHRA and CDR2 is YSYEKL in the germline V gene. The CDR3 covers 17 residues. The CDR3 loop reads CASSRDPGQGANQPQHF. The CDR3 nucleotides read TGCGCCAGCAGCCGAGACCCAGGACAGGGGGCGAATCAGCCCCAGCATTTT.

This clonotype was seen many times. The gene calls are TRBV11-2 and TRBJ2-3; D gene ambiguous. The CDR3 is 12 amino acids. The V end was cut by 5 bases, the J end by 4 bases, with 7 bases between. The V gene's germline CDR1 is SGHAT and CDR2 FQNNGV. CDR3 DNA: TGTGCCAGCAGCCCCGGCGCAGATACGCAGTATTTT. The encoded protein is CASSPGADTQYF.

This clonotype was detected many times. The chain carries TRBV19 and TRBJ1-5, with a weak D call TRBD1 (6 bases). This CDR3 comprises 16 residues. CDR1 and CDR2 (germline): LNHDA, SQIVND (reference sequence). The V end lost 5 bases, the J end lost 2 bases, and 16 bases lay between the germline ends. The CDR3 sequence: CASSSGPRGRNQPQHF. CDR3 DNA sequence: TGTGCCAGTAGTTCCGGACCGCGGGGGCGCAATCAGCCCCAGCATTTT.

This clonotype was seen repeatedly, ten times or more. This chain links TRBV28 with TRBJ2-7; the D is unclear. CDR1 is MDHEN and CDR2 is SYDVKM in the germline V gene. Trimming removed 5 bases at V and 7 bases at J, with 12 bases between. This CDR3 is 12 amino acids long. CDR3 DNA sequence: TGTGCCAGCAGTGCTTCCCACGGGGAGCAGTACTTC. Encoded protein: CASSASHGEQYF.

In this sample, this clonotype turned up many times. The chain links TRBV6-5 to TRBJ1-2, with D possibly matching TRBD1 (5 bases). Germline CDR1 reads MNHEY; CDR2 reads SVGAGI. V lost 4 bases to trimming and J lost 0 bases, with 15 bases between them. The CDR3 sequence is 16 residues long. The CDR3 DNA is TGTGCCAGCAGTTCCTCCCTCGGCAGGGCTAACTATGGCTACACCTTC. It encodes CASSSSLGRANYGYTF.

This clonotype came up a few times. The rearrangement joins TRBV19 to TRBJ2-7; 9 positions agree with TRBD2. Germline V lookup: CDR1 LNHDA, CDR2 SQIVND (reference sequence). CDR3 length: 14 residues. J gave up 5 bases and V 3 bases, and 5 bases lay outside the gene matches. CDR3 DNA: TGTGCCAGTAGTATTAGCGGGAGTCTCAACGAGCAGTACTTC. Translated, it gives CASSISGSLNEQYF.